Sequencing of this T cell receptor (beta chain) was carried out in a study of cytomegalovirus exposure and HLA in healthy donors. This PCR relied on a set of 60 Vbeta primers and 13 Jbeta primers. Profiled with immunoSEQ multiplex PCR; TCRdb holds only in-frame clones, not every one. Here the sample spans some 190,000 clones, 60% to 80% being singletons. J gave up 4 bases and V 5 bases, and 3 bases lay outside the gene matches. CDR1 and CDR2 from the germline V gene are MDHEN and SYDVKM. CDR3 size: 13 residues. This clonotype was obtained from a woman in her twenties or thirties in good health and CMV-seropositive. Material for sequencing was PBMCs. The chain has TRBV28 and TRBJ2-3, with 7 bases aligning to TRBD1. Here the CDR3 DNA reads TGTGCCAGCAGTGCCCAGGGGGCAGATACGCAGTATTTT. This translates into CASSAQGADTQYF.